This TCR beta chain is from a study of cytomegalovirus exposure and HLA in healthy donors. Use of 60 Vbeta and 13 Jbeta primers characterized the PCR. Clones were read by immunoSEQ multiplex PCR, and TCRdb kept only the in-frame ones, dropping some. The table counts about 55,000 clones; approximately 13% lies in the top ten. The TCR originated in an older woman in good health and CMV-seropositive. The sample taken for sequencing was PBMCs.

The chain's CDR3 is CASSWLNTEAFF. CDR3 bases: TGTGCCAGTAGTTGGCTGAACACTGAAGCTTTCTTT. This chain joins TRBV19 and TRBJ1-1; D is unresolved. V lost 5 bases and J lost 0, with 4 bases in between. CDR1 is LNHDA and CDR2 is SQIVND in the germline V gene (reference sequence). The CDR3 loop spans 12 amino acids.